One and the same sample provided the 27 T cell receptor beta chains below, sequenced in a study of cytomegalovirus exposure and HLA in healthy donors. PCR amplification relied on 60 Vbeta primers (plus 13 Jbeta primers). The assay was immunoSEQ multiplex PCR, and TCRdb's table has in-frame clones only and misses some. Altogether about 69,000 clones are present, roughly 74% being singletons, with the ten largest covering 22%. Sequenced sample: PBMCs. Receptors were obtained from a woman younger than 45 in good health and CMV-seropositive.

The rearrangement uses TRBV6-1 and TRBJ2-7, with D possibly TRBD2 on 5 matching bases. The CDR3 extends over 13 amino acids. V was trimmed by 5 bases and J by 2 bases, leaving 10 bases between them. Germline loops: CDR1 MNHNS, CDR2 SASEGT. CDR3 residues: CASSRLMAYEQYF. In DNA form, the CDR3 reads TGTGCCAGCAGTCGACTAATGGCCTACGAGCAGTACTTC.

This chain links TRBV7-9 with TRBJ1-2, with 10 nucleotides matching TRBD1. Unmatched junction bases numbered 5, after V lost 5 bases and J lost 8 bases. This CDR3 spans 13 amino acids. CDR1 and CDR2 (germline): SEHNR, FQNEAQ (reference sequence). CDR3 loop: CASSPDRGRGYTF. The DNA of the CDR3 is TGTGCCAGCAGCCCGGACAGGGGGAGAGGCTACACCTTC.

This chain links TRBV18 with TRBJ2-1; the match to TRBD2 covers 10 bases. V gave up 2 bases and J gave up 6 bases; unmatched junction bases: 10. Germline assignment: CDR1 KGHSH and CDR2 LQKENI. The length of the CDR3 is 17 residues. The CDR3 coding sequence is TGTGCCAGCTCACCAGCTAATGGCCTAGCGGGGGTCAATGAGCAGTTCTTC. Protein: CASSPANGLAGVNEQFF.

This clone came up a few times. CDR3 sequence reads: CSVTTSGGSTDTQYF. CDR3 DNA sequence: TGCAGCGTTACCACTAGCGGGGGTTCCACAGATACGCAGTATTTT. The J gene is TRBJ2-3, the V gene TRBV29-1, with 11 positions matching TRBD2. Germline trimming cut 5 bases from V and 2 bases from J; bases unmatched to any gene: 6. This CDR3 has 15 amino acids. Germline lookup yields CDR1 SQVTM and CDR2 ANQGSEA.

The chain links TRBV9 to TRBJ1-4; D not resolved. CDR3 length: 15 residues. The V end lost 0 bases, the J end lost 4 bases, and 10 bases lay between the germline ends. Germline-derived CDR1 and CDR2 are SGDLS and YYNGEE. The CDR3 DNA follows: TGTGCCAGCAGCGTAGCCCCGGGTGGTAATGAAAAACTGTTTTTT. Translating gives CASSVAPGGNEKLFF.

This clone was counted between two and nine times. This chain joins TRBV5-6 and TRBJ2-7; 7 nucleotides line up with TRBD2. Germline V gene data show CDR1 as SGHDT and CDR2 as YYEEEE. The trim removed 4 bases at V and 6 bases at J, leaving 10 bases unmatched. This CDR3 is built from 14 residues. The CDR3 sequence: CASSHGGGGGEQYF. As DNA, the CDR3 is TGTGCCAGCAGCCATGGGGGGGGTGGGGGCGAGCAGTACTTC.

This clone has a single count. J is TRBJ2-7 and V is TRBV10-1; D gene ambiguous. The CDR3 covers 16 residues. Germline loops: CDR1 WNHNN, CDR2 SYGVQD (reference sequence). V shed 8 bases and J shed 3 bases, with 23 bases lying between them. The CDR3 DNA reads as TGCGCCAGCCCTAGGAAGTACTTCGAGCCCTTCTACGAGCAGTACTTC. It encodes CASPRKYFEPFYEQYF.

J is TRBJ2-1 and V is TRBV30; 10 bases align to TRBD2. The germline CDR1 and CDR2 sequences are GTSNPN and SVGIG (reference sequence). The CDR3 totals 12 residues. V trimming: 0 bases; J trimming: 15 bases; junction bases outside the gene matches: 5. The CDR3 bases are TGTGCCTGGAGTGTTGGATCTAGCGGGAGGTTCTTC. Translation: CAWSVGSSGRFF.

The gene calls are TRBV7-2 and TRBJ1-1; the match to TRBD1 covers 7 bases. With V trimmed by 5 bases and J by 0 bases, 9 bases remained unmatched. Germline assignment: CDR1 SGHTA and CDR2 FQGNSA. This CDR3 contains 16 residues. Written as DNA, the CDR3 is TGTGCCAGCAGCCTCGACCGGGACAGCCTGAACACTGAAGCTTTCTTT. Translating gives CASSLDRDSLNTEAFF.

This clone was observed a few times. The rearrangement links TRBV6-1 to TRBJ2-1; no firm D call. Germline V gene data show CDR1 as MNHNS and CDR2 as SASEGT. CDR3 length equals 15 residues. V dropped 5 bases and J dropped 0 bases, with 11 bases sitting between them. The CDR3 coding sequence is TGTGCCAGCAGTCGAGACGCTAGCTCCTACAATGAGCAGTTCTTC. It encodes CASSRDASSYNEQFF.

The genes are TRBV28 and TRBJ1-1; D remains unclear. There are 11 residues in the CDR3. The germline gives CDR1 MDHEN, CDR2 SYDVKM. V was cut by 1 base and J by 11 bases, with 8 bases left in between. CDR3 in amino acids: CASSLYREAFF. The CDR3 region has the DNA TGTGCCAGCAGTTTATACCGGGAGGCTTTCTTT.

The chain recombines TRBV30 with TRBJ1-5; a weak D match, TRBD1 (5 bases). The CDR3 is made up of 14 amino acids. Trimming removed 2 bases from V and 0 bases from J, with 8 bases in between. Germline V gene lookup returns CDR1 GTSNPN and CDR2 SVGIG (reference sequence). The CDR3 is CAWSWGGSNQPQHF. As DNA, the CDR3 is TGTGCCTGGAGTTGGGGGGGTAGCAATCAGCCCCAGCATTTT.

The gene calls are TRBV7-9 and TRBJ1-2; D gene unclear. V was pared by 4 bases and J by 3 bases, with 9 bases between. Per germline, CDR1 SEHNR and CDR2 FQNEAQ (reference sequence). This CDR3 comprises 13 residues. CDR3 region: CASSSVRDYGYTF. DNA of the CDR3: TGTGCCAGCAGCTCCGTACGGGACTATGGCTACACCTTC.

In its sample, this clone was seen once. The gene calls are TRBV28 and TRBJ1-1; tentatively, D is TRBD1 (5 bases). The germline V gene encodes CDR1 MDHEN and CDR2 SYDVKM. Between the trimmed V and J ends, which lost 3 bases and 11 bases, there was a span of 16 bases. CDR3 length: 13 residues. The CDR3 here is CASSLVSGQWAFF. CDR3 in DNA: TGTGCCAGCAGTTTGGTTTCAGGACAATGGGCTTTCTTT.

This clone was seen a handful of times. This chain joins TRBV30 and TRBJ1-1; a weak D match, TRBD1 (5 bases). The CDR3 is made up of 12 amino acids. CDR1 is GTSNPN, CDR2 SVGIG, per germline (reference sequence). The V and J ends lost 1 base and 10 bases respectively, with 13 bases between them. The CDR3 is CAWSGTSLRAFF. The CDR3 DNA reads TGTGCCTGGAGTGGGACATCCTTACGAGCTTTCTTT.

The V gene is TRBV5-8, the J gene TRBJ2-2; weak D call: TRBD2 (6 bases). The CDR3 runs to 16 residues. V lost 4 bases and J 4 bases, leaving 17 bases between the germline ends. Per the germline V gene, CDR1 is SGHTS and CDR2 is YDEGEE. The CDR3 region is CASSKHRDSLTGELFF. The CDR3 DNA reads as TGTGCCAGCAGCAAGCACCGGGACTCCCTCACCGGGGAGCTGTTTTTT. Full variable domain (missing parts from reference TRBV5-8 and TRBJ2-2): EAGVTQSPTHLIKTRGQQATLRCSPISGHTSVYWYQQALGLGLQFLLWYDEGEERNRGNFPPRFSGRQFPNYSSELNVNALELEDSALYLCASSKHRDSLTGELFFGEGSRLTVL.

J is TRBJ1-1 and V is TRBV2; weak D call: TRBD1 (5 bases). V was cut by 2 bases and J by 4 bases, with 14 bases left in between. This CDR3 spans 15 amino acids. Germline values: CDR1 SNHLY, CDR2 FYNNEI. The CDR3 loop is CASSESPGRSTEAFF. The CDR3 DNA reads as TGTGCCAGCAGTGAAAGCCCAGGGCGAAGCACTGAAGCTTTCTTT.

The CDR3 DNA is TGTGCCAGCAGTGAATCCCCACAGGGTCGAAGTGAAAAACTGTTTTTT. Amino acids: CASSESPQGRSEKLFF. The chain has TRBV2 and TRBJ1-4; a weak D match, TRBD1 (6 bases). The V gene lost 2 bases and the J gene lost 7 bases, with 17 bases spanning the gap. The V gene's germline CDR1 is SNHLY and CDR2 FYNNEI. The CDR3 runs to 16 residues.

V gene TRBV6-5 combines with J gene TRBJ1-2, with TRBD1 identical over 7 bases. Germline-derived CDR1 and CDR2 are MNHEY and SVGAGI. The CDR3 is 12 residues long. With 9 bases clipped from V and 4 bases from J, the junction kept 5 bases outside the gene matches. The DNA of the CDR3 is TGTGCCAGTTGGGACAGCTCCTATGGCTACACCTTC. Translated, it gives CASWDSSYGYTF.

The CDR3 here is CASSFNYEQYF. CDR3 in DNA: TGTGCCAGCAGTTTCAATTACGAGCAGTACTTC. The rearrangement joins TRBV28 to TRBJ2-7; D remains unclear. Germline loops: CDR1 MDHEN, CDR2 SYDVKM. Between the trimmed V and J ends, which lost 3 bases and 4 bases, there was a span of 4 bases. This CDR3 is built from 11 residues.

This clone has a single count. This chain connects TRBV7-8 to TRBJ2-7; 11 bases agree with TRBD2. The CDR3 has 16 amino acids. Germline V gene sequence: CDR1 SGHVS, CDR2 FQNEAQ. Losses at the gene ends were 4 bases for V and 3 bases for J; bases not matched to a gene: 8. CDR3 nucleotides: TGTGCCAGCAGCTCAGTGTGGGGACTAGCGGTCTACGAGCAGTACTTC. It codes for CASSSVWGLAVYEQYF. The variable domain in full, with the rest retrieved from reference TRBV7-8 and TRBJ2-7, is GAGVSQSPRYKVAKRGQDVALRCDPISGHVSLFWYQQALGQGPEFLTYFQNEAQLDKSGLPSDRFFAERPEGSVSTLKIQRTQQEDSAVYLCASSSVWGLAVYEQYFGPGTRLTVT.

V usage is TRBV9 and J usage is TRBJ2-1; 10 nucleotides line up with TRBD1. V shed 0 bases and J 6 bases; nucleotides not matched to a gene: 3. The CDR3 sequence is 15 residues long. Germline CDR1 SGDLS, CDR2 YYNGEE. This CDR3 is CASSVGGTGVNEQFF. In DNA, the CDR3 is TGTGCCAGCAGCGTAGGAGGGACAGGGGTCAATGAGCAGTTCTTC.

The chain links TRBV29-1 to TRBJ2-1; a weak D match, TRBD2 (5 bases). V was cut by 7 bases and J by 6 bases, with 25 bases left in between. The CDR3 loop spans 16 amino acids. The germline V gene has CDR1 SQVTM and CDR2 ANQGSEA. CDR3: CSASRGQSWEGNEQFF. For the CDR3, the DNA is TGCAGCGCCTCACGCGGGCAGTCGTGGGAAGGCAATGAGCAGTTCTTC.

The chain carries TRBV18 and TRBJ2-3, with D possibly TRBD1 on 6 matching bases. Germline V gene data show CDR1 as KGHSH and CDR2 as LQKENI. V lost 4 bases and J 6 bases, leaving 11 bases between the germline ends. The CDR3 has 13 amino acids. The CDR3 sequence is CASSLRQDDTQYF. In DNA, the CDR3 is TGTGCCAGCTCACTAAGACAGGATGATACGCAGTATTTT.

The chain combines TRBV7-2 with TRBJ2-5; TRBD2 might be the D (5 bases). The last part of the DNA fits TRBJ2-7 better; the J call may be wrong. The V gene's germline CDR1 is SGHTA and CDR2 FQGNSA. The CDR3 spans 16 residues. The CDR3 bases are TGTGCCAGCAGCTTAGTTGCGCGGAGGAGCTCCTACGAGCAGTACTTC. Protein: CASSLVARRSSYEQYF.

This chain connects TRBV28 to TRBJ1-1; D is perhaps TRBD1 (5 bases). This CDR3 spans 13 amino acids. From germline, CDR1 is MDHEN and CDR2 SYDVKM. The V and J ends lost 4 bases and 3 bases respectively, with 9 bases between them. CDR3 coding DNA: TGTGCCAGCAGTTCGTACAGGTACACTGAAGCTTTCTTT. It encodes CASSSYRYTEAFF.

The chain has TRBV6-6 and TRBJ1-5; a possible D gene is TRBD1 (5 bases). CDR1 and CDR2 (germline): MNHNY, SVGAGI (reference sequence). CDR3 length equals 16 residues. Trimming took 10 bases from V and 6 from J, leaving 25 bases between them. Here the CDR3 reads CATKQGARAYGQPQHF. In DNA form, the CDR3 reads TGTGCCACCAAACAAGGCGCCAGGGCGTATGGTCAGCCCCAGCATTTT.